The 24 T cell receptor beta chains below were found in one sample sequenced in a study of OX40 agonist ivuxolimab in advanced cancers. Clones were read by immunoSEQ multiplex PCR, and TCRdb kept only the in-frame ones, dropping some. The sample has tens of thousands of clones; roughly nine tenths are singletons. The specimen was CD4+ or CD8+ T cells sorted from blood, collected in a trial of the OX40 agonist ivuxolimab. These receptor sequences come from an adult with an advanced solid tumor such as melanoma, head and neck, liver or kidney cancer.

The J gene is TRBJ2-1, the V gene TRBV4-1; 9 bases line up with TRBD2. This CDR3 comprises 16 residues. CDR1 is MGHRA and CDR2 is YSYEKL in the germline V gene. With V trimmed by 2 bases and J by 6 bases, 8 bases remained unmatched. The CDR3 loop is CASSQTGLARSNEQFF. In nucleotides, the CDR3 is TGCGCCAGCAGCCAAACGGGACTAGCTCGGTCCAATGAGCAGTTCTTC.

This clone was observed a single time. CDR3 DNA sequence: TGTGCCACATCGACAGGCGGACAAAACATTCAGTACTTC. Amino acids: CATSTGGQNIQYF. This chain links TRBV27 with TRBJ2-4; D may be TRBD1 (6 bases). The germline V and J ends were trimmed by 10 bases and 5 bases, with 15 bases remaining between them. CDR1 MNHEY and CDR2 SMNVEV come from the germline V gene (reference sequence). This CDR3 region has 13 residues.

V usage is TRBV7-9 and J usage is TRBJ2-7, with D maybe TRBD2 (5 bases). This CDR3 is 12 amino acids long. Trimming took off 3 bases at V and 9 bases at J, with 12 bases between the two ends. Germline V gives CDR1 SEHNR, CDR2 FQNEAQ (reference sequence). The CDR3 sequence is CASSFVGERQYF. The CDR3 region has the DNA TGTGCCAGCAGCTTTGTCGGGGAAAGGCAGTACTTC.

This sequence joins TRBV28 and TRBJ1-6, with 8 bases that match TRBD1. Losses at the gene ends were 6 bases for V and 3 bases for J; bases not matched to a gene: 7. CDR1 and CDR2 from the germline V gene are MDHEN and SYDVKM. The CDR3 spans 16 residues. Here the CDR3 reads CASRFRGQGYNSPLHF. The CDR3, as DNA: TGTGCCAGCAGATTCAGGGGGCAGGGCTATAATTCACCCCTCCACTTT.

This clone was seen just once. The chain recombines TRBV7-8 with TRBJ2-7; D is possibly TRBD1 (5 bases). Trimming removed 3 bases at V and 7 bases at J, with 13 bases between. The CDR3 length is 13 residues. CDR1 and CDR2 from the germline V gene are SGHVS and FQNEAQ. The chain's CDR3 is CASSFVGHREQYV. The CDR3 DNA reads TGTGCCAGCAGCTTCGTGGGTCACAGGGAGCAGTACGTC.

This clone has a single count. This sequence joins TRBV4-1 and TRBJ1-2; D gene ambiguous. This CDR3 is built from 17 residues. Deletions cut 0 bases from V and 3 bases from J, with 17 bases between. In germline, CDR1 is MGHRA, CDR2 YSYEKL. The CDR3 protein is CASSQDDPQVYDYGYTF. The CDR3 nucleotides are TGCGCCAGCAGCCAAGATGACCCCCAGGTCTACGACTATGGCTACACCTTC.

The chain links TRBV4-1 to TRBJ2-7; D is ambiguous. Trimming took off 1 base at V and 3 bases at J, with 4 bases between the two ends. The germline CDR1 and CDR2 sequences are MGHRA and YSYEKL. The CDR3 totals 12 residues. The CDR3 reads CASSQGGYEQYF. The CDR3 DNA sequence: TGCGCCAGCAGCCAAGGAGGCTACGAGCAGTACTTC.

The chain uses TRBV27 and TRBJ1-5, with TRBD1 matching over 7 bases. Germline V CDR1 and CDR2: MNHEY, SMNVEV (reference sequence). V trimming: 5 bases; J trimming: 4 bases; junction bases outside the gene matches: 5. The CDR3 length is 14 residues. For the CDR3, the DNA is TGTGCCAGCAGTCCCACAGGGGATAATCAGCCCCAGCATTTT. It translates to CASSPTGDNQPQHF.

CDR3: CASRSGNEQFF. In DNA form, the CDR3 reads TGTGCCAGCAGATCGGGGAACGAGCAGTTCTTC. V gene TRBV9 combines with J gene TRBJ2-1; a possible D gene is TRBD2 (5 bases). The CDR3 has 11 amino acids. Germline loops: CDR1 SGDLS, CDR2 YYNGEE. V was cut by 5 bases and J by 10 bases, with 10 bases left in between. The full variable domain, in which reference TRBV9 and TRBJ2-1 provide the parts outside the CDR3, is DSGVTQTPKHLITATGQRVTLRCSPRSGDLSVYWYQQSLDQGLQFLIQYYNGEERAKGNILERFSAQQFPDLHSELNLSSLELGDSALYFCASRSGNEQFFGPGTRLTVL.

The V and J genes are TRBV30 and TRBJ2-3; D ambiguous. The CDR3 spans 14 residues. V gave up 0 bases and J gave up 3 bases, with 10 bases separating them. In germline, CDR1 is GTSNPN, CDR2 SVGIG (reference sequence). CDR3 in DNA: TGTGCCTGGAGTGTAGCCGTGGTTACAGATACGCAGTATTTT. Residues: CAWSVAVVTDTQYF.

The chain uses TRBV13 and TRBJ2-1; no definite D call. The V and J ends lost 5 bases and 9 bases respectively, with 11 bases between them. The CDR3 contains 12 residues. The germline V gene has CDR1 PRHDT and CDR2 FYEKMQ (reference sequence). The CDR3 loop is CASSPIVGEQFF. The CDR3 DNA sequence: TGTGCCAGCAGCCCGATAGTGGGTGAGCAGTTCTTC. The full variable domain, in which reference TRBV13 and TRBJ2-1 provide the parts outside the CDR3, is AAGVIQSPRHLIKEKRETATLKCYPIPRHDTVYWYQQGPGQDPQFLISFYEKMQSDKGSIPDRFSAQQFSDYHSELNMSSLELGDSALYFCASSPIVGEQFFGPGTRLTVL.

CDR3 bases: TGTGCCAGCAGCTTTCAGGGGAATGAGCAGTTCTTC. The encoded protein is CASSFQGNEQFF. The chain employs TRBV7-2 and TRBJ2-1, with D tentatively TRBD1 (6 bases). Per germline, CDR1 SGHTA and CDR2 FQGNSA. Trimming removed 3 bases at V and 7 bases at J, with 7 bases between. The CDR3 consists of 12 residues. The full variable domain, completed using reference TRBV7-2 and TRBJ2-1, is GAGVSQSPSNKVTEKGKDVELRCDPISGHTALYWYRQSLGQGLEFLIYFQGNSAPDKSGLPSDRFSAERTGGSVSTLTIQRTQQEDSAVYLCASSFQGNEQFFGPGTRLTVL.

V is TRBV6-1 and J is TRBJ2-1, with 8 bases that match TRBD2. The J segment lost 14 bases and the V segment lost 2 bases, leaving 8 bases of the junction unmatched. Per the germline V gene, CDR1 is MNHNS and CDR2 is SASEGT. The length of the CDR3 is 13 residues. CDR3 DNA: TGTGCCAGCAGTGAATCTGGCGGGAGGAGAAAGTTCTTC. This codes for CASSESGGRRKFF.

The genes are TRBV9 and TRBJ2-3, with D tentatively TRBD2 (6 bases). Trimming pared 3 bases from V and 5 bases from J, leaving 13 bases between. The length of the CDR3 is 14 residues. CDR1 is SGDLS, CDR2 YYNGEE, per germline. In DNA, the CDR3 is TGTGCCAGCAGCGCCGGGGGTCCTCAAGATACGCAGTATTTT. It yields the protein CASSAGGPQDTQYF.

This chain links TRBV21-1 with TRBJ2-1. TRBV21-1 is marked as a pseudogene. This CDR3 comprises 14 residues. CDR3 region: CASMLHHSDNEQFF. DNA for the CDR3: TGTGCCAGCATGCTACACCATTCCGACAATGAGCAGTTCTTC.

The chain joins TRBV13 to TRBJ1-1; D call uncertain. Trimming shortened V by 2 bases and J by 2 bases, and 15 bases separated the two germline ends. In germline, CDR1 is PRHDT, CDR2 FYEKMQ (reference sequence). The CDR3 length is 16 residues. DNA of the CDR3: TGTGCCAGCAGCTTACCCGCCTGGGAGGGAAACACTGAAGCTTTCTTT. Its translation: CASSLPAWEGNTEAFF.

This chain uses TRBV6-6 with TRBJ2-2, with D perhaps TRBD1 (5 bases). Per germline, CDR1 MNHNY and CDR2 SVGAGI (reference sequence). The CDR3 is 15 amino acids. V dropped 5 bases and J dropped 6 bases, with 16 bases sitting between them. CDR3 in amino acids: CASSPEVTGSGELFF. DNA of the CDR3: TGTGCCAGCAGTCCTGAAGTTACAGGTTCCGGGGAGCTGTTTTTT.

This clone is a singleton in its sample. One end of the junction is discordant with germline, which a read error may explain. V gene TRBV7-7 combines with J gene TRBJ2-3, with D hard to call. Germline V gene lookup returns CDR1 SSHAT and CDR2 FNYEAQ (reference sequence). The CDR3 length is 13 residues. The CDR3 loop reads CASSPLSTDTQYF. The CDR3 nucleotides read TGTGCTAGCAGCCCCTTAAGCACAGATACGCAGTATTTT. The entire variable domain, with the rest obtained from reference TRBV7-7 and TRBJ2-3, is as follows: GAGVSQSPRYKVTKRGQDVTLRCDPISSHATLYWYQQALGQGPEFLTYFNYEAQPDKSGLPSDRFSAERPEGSISTLTIQRTEQRDSAMYRCASSPLSTDTQYFGPGTRLTVL.

This clone has only a few counts. The chain is built from TRBV7-2 and TRBJ2-2; 7 nucleotides align to TRBD2. The CDR3 loop spans 16 amino acids. CDR1 is SGHTA, CDR2 FQGNSA, per germline. V was clipped by 3 bases and J by 3 bases; unmatched bases: 7. For the CDR3, the DNA is TGTGCCAGCAGCTTTGGTCCGGGAGGATACACCGGGGAGCTGTTTTTT. Translation: CASSFGPGGYTGELFF.

V gene TRBV30 combines with J gene TRBJ1-5; possibly TRBD1 for D (5 bases). There are 15 residues in the CDR3. Trimming shortened V by 2 bases and J by 1 base, and 12 bases separated the two germline ends. In germline, CDR1 is GTSNPN, CDR2 SVGIG (reference sequence). This CDR3 reads CAWSLGVVSNQPQHF. The DNA for the CDR3 is TGTGCCTGGAGTTTAGGGGTGGTCAGCAATCAGCCCCAGCATTTT.

V gene TRBV6-6 combines with J gene TRBJ2-2, with TRBD1 as a possible D gene (5 bases). The germline V and J ends were trimmed by 1 base and 0 bases, with 9 bases remaining between them. Germline loops: CDR1 MNHNY, CDR2 SVGAGI (reference sequence). The CDR3 runs 16 residues. CDR3 protein: CASSYFTGANTGELFF. The CDR3, as DNA: TGTGCCAGCAGTTACTTCACAGGCGCGAACACCGGGGAGCTGTTTTTT.

The rearrangement links TRBV29-1 to TRBJ1-1; unclear D gene. Germline V CDR1 and CDR2: SQVTM, ANQGSEA. The V end lost 1 base, the J end lost 7 bases, and 4 bases lay between the germline ends. CDR3 size: 10 residues. This chain's CDR3 is CSVEAGEAFF. In DNA form, the CDR3 reads TGCAGCGTTGAAGCCGGTGAAGCTTTCTTT.

The chain couples TRBV5-4 to TRBJ1-1; no reliable D call. CDR1 is SGHNT and CDR2 is YYREEE in the germline V gene (reference sequence). This CDR3 contains 13 residues. V gave up 0 bases and J gave up 6 bases, with 9 bases separating them. The chain's CDR3 is CASSLGSESEAFF. CDR3 nucleotides: TGTGCCAGCAGCTTGGGGAGCGAGTCTGAAGCTTTCTTT.

This clone was seen once. The chain is built from TRBV25-1 and TRBJ1-5; tentatively, D is TRBD1 (5 bases). Germline lookup yields CDR1 MGHDK and CDR2 SYGVNS. The CDR3 loop spans 14 amino acids. Trimming removed 2 bases from V and 4 bases from J, with 9 bases in between. This chain's CDR3 is CASSERGLNQPQHF. CDR3 in DNA: TGTGCCAGCAGTGAAAGGGGACTAAATCAGCCCCAGCATTTT.